Listed below are T cell receptor beta chains from one sample, sequenced in a study of CD8+ T cells in alopecia areata. The repertoire was sequenced with immunoSEQ multiplex PCR; TCRdb's copy has only in-frame clones and lacks some. The table records 180,000 or so clones, around 63% of them present only once. This material consisted of CD4+ T cells sorted from blood, taken at week 0. These receptors originate from a human donor with alopecia areata. The conserved cysteine and the conserved F or W are not part of the CDR3 here.

V	J	CDR3
TRBV6-6	TRBJ2-3	ASVGTDTQY
TRBV5-6	TRBJ1-1	ASSLDRDTEAF
TRBV29-1	TRBJ2-3	SVESPSSDTQY
TRBV29-1	TRBJ1-1	SAGTANTEAF
TRBV4-3	TRBJ1-1	ASSQGDRGFGAF
TRBV5-1	TRBJ2-1	ASSLAGTGFYNEQF
TRBV4-3	TRBJ2-1	ASSRDSGGGDEQF
TRBV30	TRBJ2-2	ACSGGKNTGELF
TRBV2	TRBJ1-5	ASSDTGYSNQPQH
TRBV29-1	TRBJ1-2	SVEVPDNYGYT
TRBV11-3	TRBJ2-7	ASSVGGITSHEQY
TRBV5-6	TRBJ1-5	ASSQSLSWPQH
TRBV7-2	TRBJ1-5	ASSLGSLNQPQH
TRBV9	TRBJ1-2	ASSDSGNYGYT
TRBV7-9	TRBJ1-2	ASSFIGGGYT
TRBV6-6	TRBJ2-5	ASSSMGQVQETQY
TRBV29-1	TRBJ1-5	SVALGTDNQPQH
TRBV29-1	TRBJ2-7	SVQQGPYEQY
TRBV29-1	TRBJ1-1	SVETRQGMNTEAF
TRBV9	TRBJ2-3	ASSVSLSTDTQY
TRBV4-3	TRBJ1-6	ASSQDTPRDSPLH
TRBV30	TRBJ1-2	AWSGQGIHGYT
TRBV6-5	TRBJ2-7	ASSSSLGSHEQY
TRBV5-1	TRBJ2-7	ASSLWGQGAHYEQY
TRBV4-1	TRBJ2-1	ASSQETIINEQF
TRBV30	TRBJ1-1	AWRKKGQGRTEAF
TRBV5-6	TRBJ1-2	ASSWGHGAGGYT
TRBV4-3	TRBJ2-5	ASSQVVGLKSSETQY
TRBV29-1	TRBJ1-4	SATRGADNEKLF
TRBV30	TRBJ2-5	AWSRQVGGATQY
TRBV5-1	TRBJ2-3	ASSLAGAGEADTQY
TRBV19	TRBJ1-2	ASSREAHGYT
TRBV4-3	TRBJ1-6	ASSQEEGNSPLH
TRBV5-1	TRBJ2-5	ASRIPNQETQY
TRBV7-8	TRBJ2-7	ASSLAGLGAYEQY
TRBV7-2	TRBJ1-2	ASSPSHDRFLGYT
TRBV7-6	TRBJ1-1	ASSLQGATEAF
TRBV7-2	TRBJ2-5	ASSRRTPPETQY
TRBV30	TRBJ1-6	AWSGDGGYNSPLH
TRBV30	TRBJ1-6	AWSIPWGSYNSPLH
TRBV29-1	TRBJ1-1	SGFYMNTEAF
TRBV15	TRBJ2-5	ATSRDPGGVTQY
TRBV2	TRBJ2-1	ASSVNPSSYNEQF
TRBV25-1	TRBJ2-1	ASSDAGGSYNEQF
TRBV30	TRBJ1-2	AWSVPNYGYT
TRBV29-1	TRBJ2-7	SVEVSYEQY
TRBV29-1	TRBJ2-2	SASGATNTGELF
TRBV29-1	TRBJ2-4	SVFEVAKNIQY
TRBV12-5	TRBJ1-5	ASGLGTVEQPQH
TRBV29-1	TRBJ2-7	SVGGVRGMEQY
TRBV2	TRBJ2-3	ASSEGGQGWTDTQY
TRBV2	TRBJ1-6	ASSGDSNSPLH
TRBV6-5	TRBJ2-7	ASTQGQGAGQY
TRBV29-1	TRBJ2-7	SVVTDQLGYEQY
TRBV29-1	TRBJ2-1	SVSGTSYNEQF
TRBV30	TRBJ2-1	AWSRKNGEQF
TRBV5-6	TRBJ1-1	ASSVGPNTEAF
TRBV6-1	TRBJ1-5	ASAAGRTGNQPQH
TRBV29-1	TRBJ1-2	SVGTGGRYGYT
TRBV29-1	TRBJ1-2	SVVQGEPNYGYT